These 19 T cell receptor beta chains originate from one sample sequenced in a study of T-cell memory formation after mild COVID-19. TCRdb reprocessed the 5' RACE reads with MiXCR, giving one entry per CDR3 protein. The data show tens of thousands of distinct CDR3 sequences, 25% seen once. The sequenced material came from PBMCs or a T cell subset sorted from them (not recorded which). The receptors stem from a man younger than 30 who had mild COVID-19 (a few samples of this study predate the infection). Cell type and time point are not known.

This clonotype was seen only a few times. The V gene is TRBV9, the J gene TRBJ2-1, with D perhaps being TRBD1 or TRBD2 (5 bases each). The germline V gene has CDR1 SGDLS and CDR2 YYNGEE. The V end lost 3 bases, the J end lost 5 bases, and 15 bases lay between the germline ends. The CDR3 consists of 15 residues. The CDR3 loop is CASSAEWGPNNEQFF. The CDR3 DNA follows: TGTGCCAGCAGCGCGGAATGGGGACCAAACAATGAGCAGTTCTTC.

The chain joins TRBV7-3 to TRBJ2-7; 10 nucleotides match TRBD1. With 4 bases clipped from V and 5 bases from J, the junction kept 2 bases outside the gene matches. The length of the CDR3 is 13 residues. From germline, CDR1 is SGHTA and CDR2 FQGTGA. The CDR3, as DNA: TGTGCCAGCAGCTCCGGGACAGGGGACGAGCAGTACTTC. It translates to CASSSGTGDEQYF. Full variable domain (outside the CDR3, taken from reference TRBV7-3 and TRBJ2-7): GAGVSQTPSNKVTEKGKYVELRCDPISGHTALYWYRQSLGQGPEFLIYFQGTGAADDSGLPNDRFFAVRPEGSVSTLKIQRTERGDSAVYLCASSSGTGDEQYFGPGTRLTVT.

This clonotype was counted a few times. The rearrangement links TRBV7-8 to TRBJ2-3; 8 bases are a match to TRBD2. J gave up 2 bases and V 7 bases, and 5 bases lay outside the gene matches. This CDR3 has 14 amino acids. The germline CDR1 and CDR2 sequences are SGHVS and FQNEAQ. CDR3 protein: CASNSGVLTDTQYF. The CDR3 coding sequence is TGTGCCAGCAATAGCGGGGTGCTCACAGATACGCAGTATTTT.

The chain combines TRBV4-1 with TRBJ1-3; D remains ambiguous. The CDR3 has 16 residues. In germline, CDR1 is MGHRA, CDR2 YSYEKL. Trimming cost V 1 base and J 0 bases, with 10 bases left between them. CDR3 bases: TGCGCCAGCAGCCAAGTCCAACGACACTCTGGAAACACCATATATTTT. This translates into CASSQVQRHSGNTIYF.

This clonotype was found a few times. A junction boundary mismatches the germline segment, possibly from a read error. The V and J genes are TRBV7-9 and TRBJ2-5; D perhaps matches TRBD1 (5 bases). From germline, CDR1 is SEHNR and CDR2 FQNEAQ (reference sequence). The CDR3 is made up of 11 amino acids. CDR3 protein: CASTLTGSSHF. The CDR3 DNA reads TGTGCCAGCACCCTAACAGGTTCCAGCCACTTC.

CDR3 nucleotides: TGTGCCAGCAGCCCCCGGGACACCTACAATGAGCAGTTCTTC. It translates to CASSPRDTYNEQFF. The chain is built from TRBV6-5 and TRBJ2-1, with D maybe TRBD1 (6 bases). The CDR3 is 14 residues long. Germline V gene sequence: CDR1 MNHEY, CDR2 SVGAGI. V was pared by 6 bases and J by 2 bases, with 11 bases between.

With regard to this clonotype: Sequence at one end of the junction differs from germline and may be a read error. V usage is TRBV20-1 and J usage is TRBJ1-1; TRBD1 agrees at 10 bases. This CDR3 has 16 residues. The V gene's germline CDR1 is DFQATT and CDR2 SNEGSKA (reference sequence). For the CDR3, the DNA is TGCAGTGATAGATTCCGGGACAGGGGTTGGAACACTGAAGCTTTCTTT. It specifies CSDRFRDRGWNTEAFF.

This clonotype was found a few times. The chain uses TRBV4-3 and TRBJ1-1; D may be TRBD1 (5 bases). The CDR3 is made up of 15 amino acids. Trimming left V 0 bases short and J 6 bases short, with 14 bases between. From germline, CDR1 is LGHNA and CDR2 YSLEER. The CDR3 region has the DNA TGCGCCAGCAGCCAAGATATGGCGGGGACCCCTGAAGCTTTCTTT. The encoded protein is CASSQDMAGTPEAFF.

The V and J genes are TRBV4-1 and TRBJ1-2; 11 bases line up with TRBD1. The CDR3 length is 13 residues. V trimming: 4 bases; J trimming: 6 bases; junction bases outside the gene matches: 1. Germline V gene lookup returns CDR1 MGHRA and CDR2 YSYEKL. For the CDR3, the DNA is TGCGCCAGCAGCCCGGACAGGGGGCATGGCTACACCTTC. Amino acids: CASSPDRGHGYTF.

This clonotype occurred a few times. The chain combines TRBV29-1 with TRBJ2-7, with 8 bases that match TRBD1. Germline V gene data show CDR1 as SQVTM and CDR2 as ANQGSEA. The CDR3 has 13 residues. With 6 bases clipped from V and 3 bases from J, the junction kept 7 bases outside the gene matches. In DNA, the CDR3 is TGCAGCGTCACGGACAGGGCGAGCTACGAGCAGTACTTC. It codes for CSVTDRASYEQYF.

In its sample, this clonotype was seen a few times. The chain carries TRBV5-6 and TRBJ2-7; TRBD1 is a possible D gene (5 bases). V gave up 2 bases and J gave up 2 bases, with 17 bases separating them. CDR3 size: 16 residues. From germline, CDR1 is SGHDT and CDR2 YYEEEE. The CDR3, as DNA: TGTGCCAGCAGCTTCCAGGGTCCTATACTAACCTACGAGCAGTACGTC. This sequence encodes CASSFQGPILTYEQYV.

This clonotype was counted only a few times. This chain uses TRBV6-5 with TRBJ2-3; possible D gene TRBD1, 8 bases. V was pared by 6 bases and J by 2 bases, with 18 bases between. The CDR3 runs to 16 residues. The germline V gene encodes CDR1 MNHEY and CDR2 SVGAGI. The CDR3: CASRSGTGHFTDTQYF. Written as DNA, the CDR3 is TGTGCCAGCAGGAGCGGGACAGGTCACTTCACAGATACGCAGTATTTT.

This chain connects TRBV29-1 to TRBJ2-3; possible D gene TRBD2, 5 bases. Germline values: CDR1 SQVTM, CDR2 ANQGSEA. V was clipped by 7 bases and J by 3 bases, with 14 bases between them. The CDR3 runs 13 residues. The CDR3 DNA follows: TGCAGCGCTGTTGAGGGTAGGACAGATACGCAGTATTTT. This translates into CSAVEGRTDTQYF.

The rearrangement joins TRBV5-1 to TRBJ2-1; D might be TRBD2 (6 bases). This CDR3 is built from 13 residues. The ends were cut back, 2 bases at V and 9 bases at J, with 12 bases in the middle. Per the germline V gene, CDR1 is SGHRS and CDR2 is YFSETQ. The CDR3: CASSFTGDREQFF. CDR3 bases: TGCGCCAGCAGCTTTACGGGGGATCGTGAGCAGTTCTTC. The entire variable domain, with the rest obtained from reference TRBV5-1 and TRBJ2-1, is as follows: KAGVTQTPRYLIKTRGQQVTLSCSPISGHRSVSWYQQTPGQGLQFLFEYFSETQRNKGNFPGRFSGRQFSNSRSEMNVSTLELGDSALYLCASSFTGDREQFFGPGTRLTVL.

This clonotype was counted only a few times. The V gene is TRBV9, the J gene TRBJ2-1, with TRBD1 as a possible D gene (6 bases). V lost 3 bases, J lost 4 bases, and 17 bases lay in between. CDR3 size: 16 residues. In germline, CDR1 is SGDLS, CDR2 YYNGEE. CDR3: CASSGTGTLIYNEQFF. CDR3 sequence (DNA): TGTGCCAGCAGCGGTACCGGGACACTTATTTACAATGAGCAGTTCTTC.

This clonotype was picked up a small number of times. The chain uses TRBV4-3 and TRBJ1-1, with TRBD1 matching over 8 bases. The germline CDR1 and CDR2 sequences are LGHNA and YSLEER. The CDR3 contains 15 residues. J lost 5 bases, V lost 0 bases, and 5 bases had no gene match. This CDR3 reads CASSQDARGRTEAFF. The DNA of the CDR3 is TGCGCCAGCAGCCAAGATGCCAGGGGGCGGACTGAAGCTTTCTTT.

The chain is built from TRBV6-5 and TRBJ2-1; TRBD2 matches 8 bases. Germline V gene data show CDR1 as MNHEY and CDR2 as SVGAGI. The V and J ends lost 9 bases and 8 bases, in that order; junction bases with no gene match: 9. This CDR3 spans 13 amino acids. The CDR3 loop reads CASRRGGIDEQFF. As DNA, the CDR3 is TGTGCCAGTAGACGGGGGGGCATAGATGAGCAGTTCTTC.

This clonotype has a handful of counts. This rearrangement joins TRBV25-1 to TRBJ2-1; D unresolved. Deletions cut 6 bases from V and 8 bases from J, with 5 bases between. The CDR3 runs 10 residues. CDR1 and CDR2 from the germline V gene are MGHDK and SYGVNS. The CDR3 loop reads CASRSDEQFF. The CDR3 DNA reads as TGTGCCAGCAGATCCGATGAGCAGTTCTTC.

The rearrangement links TRBV29-1 to TRBJ1-1, with a weak D call TRBD1 (6 bases). This CDR3 is built from 14 residues. Deletions cut 4 bases from V and 0 bases from J, with 12 bases between. CDR1 and CDR2 from the germline V gene are SQVTM and ANQGSEA. The CDR3 protein is CSVVPNRVNTEAFF. CDR3 nucleotide sequence: TGCAGCGTTGTCCCCAACAGGGTGAACACTGAAGCTTTCTTT.